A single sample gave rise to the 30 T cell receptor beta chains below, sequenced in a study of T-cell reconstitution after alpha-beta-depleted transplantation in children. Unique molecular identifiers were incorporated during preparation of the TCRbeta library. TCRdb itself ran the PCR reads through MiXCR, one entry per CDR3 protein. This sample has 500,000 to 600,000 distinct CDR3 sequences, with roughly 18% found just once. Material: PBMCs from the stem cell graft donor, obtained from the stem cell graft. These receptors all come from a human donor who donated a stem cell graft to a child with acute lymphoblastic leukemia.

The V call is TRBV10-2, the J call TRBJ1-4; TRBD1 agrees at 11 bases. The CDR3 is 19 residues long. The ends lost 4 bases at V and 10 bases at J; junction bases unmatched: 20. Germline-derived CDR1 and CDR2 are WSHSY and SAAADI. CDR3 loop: CASSGRTGGEFATEGKLFF. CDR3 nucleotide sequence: TGCGCCAGCAGTGGGAGGACAGGGGGCGAGTTCGCGACAGAGGGAAAACTGTTTTTT.

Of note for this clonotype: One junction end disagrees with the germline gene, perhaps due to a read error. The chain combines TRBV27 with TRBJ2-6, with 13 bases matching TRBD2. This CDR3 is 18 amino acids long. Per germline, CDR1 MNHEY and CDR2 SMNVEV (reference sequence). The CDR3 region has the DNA TGTGCCAGCAGTCAGACTAGCGGGAGGTTCTCTGGGCCCAACGTCCTGACTTTC. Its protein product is CASSQTSGRFSGPNVLTF.

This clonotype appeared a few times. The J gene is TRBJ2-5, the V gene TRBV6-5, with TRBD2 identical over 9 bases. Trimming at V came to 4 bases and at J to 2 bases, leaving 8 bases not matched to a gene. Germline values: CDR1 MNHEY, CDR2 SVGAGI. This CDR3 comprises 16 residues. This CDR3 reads CASSSPETSGQETQYF. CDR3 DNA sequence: TGTGCCAGCAGTTCCCCCGAGACTAGCGGTCAAGAGACCCAGTACTTC.

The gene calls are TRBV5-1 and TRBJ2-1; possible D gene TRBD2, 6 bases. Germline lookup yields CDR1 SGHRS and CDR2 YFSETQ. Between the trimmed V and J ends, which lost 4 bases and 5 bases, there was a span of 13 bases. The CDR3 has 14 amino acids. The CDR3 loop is CASSAGLENNEQFF. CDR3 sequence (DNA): TGCGCCAGCAGCGCGGGACTGGAGAACAATGAGCAGTTCTTC.

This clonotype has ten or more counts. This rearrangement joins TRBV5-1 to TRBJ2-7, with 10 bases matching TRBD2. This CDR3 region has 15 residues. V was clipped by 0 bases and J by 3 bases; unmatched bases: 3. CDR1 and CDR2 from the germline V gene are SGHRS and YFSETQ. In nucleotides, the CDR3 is TGCGCCAGCAGCTTGGGGACTAGCGGTTTCTACGAGCAGTACTTC. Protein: CASSLGTSGFYEQYF.

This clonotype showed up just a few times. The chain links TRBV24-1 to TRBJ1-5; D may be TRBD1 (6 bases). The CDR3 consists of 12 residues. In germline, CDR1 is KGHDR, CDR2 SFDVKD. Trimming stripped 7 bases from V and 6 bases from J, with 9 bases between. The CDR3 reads CATSTGSQPQHF. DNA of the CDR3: TGTGCCACCAGCACAGGGAGTCAGCCCCAGCATTTT.

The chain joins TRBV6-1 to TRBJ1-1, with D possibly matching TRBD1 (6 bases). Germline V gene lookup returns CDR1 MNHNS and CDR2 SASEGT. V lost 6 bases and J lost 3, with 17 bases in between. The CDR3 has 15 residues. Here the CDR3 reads CASSPLAGGDTEAFF. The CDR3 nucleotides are TGTGCCAGCAGCCCTCTCGCCGGGGGCGACACTGAAGCTTTCTTT.

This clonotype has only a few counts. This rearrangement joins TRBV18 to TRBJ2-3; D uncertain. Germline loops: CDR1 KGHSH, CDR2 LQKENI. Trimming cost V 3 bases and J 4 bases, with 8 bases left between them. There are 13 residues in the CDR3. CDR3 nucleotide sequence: TGTGCCAGCTCACCTAGTAGTCCAGATACGCAGTATTTT. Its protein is CASSPSSPDTQYF.

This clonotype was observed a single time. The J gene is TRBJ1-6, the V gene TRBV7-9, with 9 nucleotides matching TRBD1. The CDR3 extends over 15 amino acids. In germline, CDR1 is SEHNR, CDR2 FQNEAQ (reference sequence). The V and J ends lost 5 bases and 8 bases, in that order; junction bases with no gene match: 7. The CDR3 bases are TGTGCCAGCAGCCCCTACTGGGACAGGGATTCACCCCTCCACTTT. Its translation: CASSPYWDRDSPLHF.

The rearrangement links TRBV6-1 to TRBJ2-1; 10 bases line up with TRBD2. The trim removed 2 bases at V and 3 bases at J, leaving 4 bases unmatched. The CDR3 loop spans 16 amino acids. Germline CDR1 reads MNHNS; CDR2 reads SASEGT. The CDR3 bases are TGTGCCAGCAGTGAAATCGGGACTAGCGTCTACAATGAGCAGTTCTTC. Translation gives CASSEIGTSVYNEQFF.

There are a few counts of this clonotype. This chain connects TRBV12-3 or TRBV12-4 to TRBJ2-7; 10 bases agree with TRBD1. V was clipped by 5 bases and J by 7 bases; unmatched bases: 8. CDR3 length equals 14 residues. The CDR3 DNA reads TGTGCCAGCAGTATCGGACAGGGGGGCCGGGAGCAGTACTTC. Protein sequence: CASSIGQGGREQYF.

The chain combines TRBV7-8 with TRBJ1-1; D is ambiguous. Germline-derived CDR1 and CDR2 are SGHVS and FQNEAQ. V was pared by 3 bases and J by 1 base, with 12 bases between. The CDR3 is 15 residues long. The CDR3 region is CASSLRTQRNTEAFF. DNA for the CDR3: TGTGCCAGCAGCTTGAGGACTCAGAGGAACACTGAAGCTTTCTTT.

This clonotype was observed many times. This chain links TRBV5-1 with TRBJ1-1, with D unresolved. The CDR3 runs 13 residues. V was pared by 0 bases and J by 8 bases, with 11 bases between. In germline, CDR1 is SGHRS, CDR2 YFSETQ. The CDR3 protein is CASSLAVRGEAFF. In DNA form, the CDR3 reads TGCGCCAGCAGCTTGGCCGTTCGGGGAGAAGCTTTCTTT.

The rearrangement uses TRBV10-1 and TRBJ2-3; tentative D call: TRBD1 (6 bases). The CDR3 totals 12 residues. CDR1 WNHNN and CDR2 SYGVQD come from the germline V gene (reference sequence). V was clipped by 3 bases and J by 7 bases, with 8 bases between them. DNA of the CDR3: TGCGCCAGCAGTGAAAGGGGGAATACGCAGTATTTT. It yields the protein CASSERGNTQYF.

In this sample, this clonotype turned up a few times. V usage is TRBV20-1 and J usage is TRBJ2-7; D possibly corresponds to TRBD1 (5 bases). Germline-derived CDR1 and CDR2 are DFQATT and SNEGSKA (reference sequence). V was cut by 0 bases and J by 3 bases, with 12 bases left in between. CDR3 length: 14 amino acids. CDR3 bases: TGCAGTGCTAGAGATTCGCGACAGCTCTACGAGCAGTACTTC. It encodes CSARDSRQLYEQYF.

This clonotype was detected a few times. The CDR3 loop reads CASSPGSGHNEQFF. The DNA for the CDR3 is TGCGCCAGCAGCCCGGGGAGCGGCCACAATGAGCAGTTCTTC. The chain joins TRBV5-1 to TRBJ2-1, with a tentative D call TRBD2 (5 bases). The CDR3 is made up of 14 amino acids. V was clipped by 4 bases and J by 5 bases, with 13 bases between them. Germline CDR1 and CDR2: SGHRS and YFSETQ.

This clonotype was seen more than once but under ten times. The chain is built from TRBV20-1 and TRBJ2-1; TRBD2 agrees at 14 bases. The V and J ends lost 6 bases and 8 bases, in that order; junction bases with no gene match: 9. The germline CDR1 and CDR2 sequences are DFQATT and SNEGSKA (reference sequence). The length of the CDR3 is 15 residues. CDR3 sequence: CSANPGTSGSHEQFF. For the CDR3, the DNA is TGCAGTGCAAACCCCGGGACTAGCGGGAGCCATGAGCAGTTCTTC.

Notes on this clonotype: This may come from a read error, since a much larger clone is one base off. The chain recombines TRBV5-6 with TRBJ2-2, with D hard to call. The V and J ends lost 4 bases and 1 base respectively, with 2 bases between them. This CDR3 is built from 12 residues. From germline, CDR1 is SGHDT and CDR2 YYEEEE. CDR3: CASSMNTGELFF. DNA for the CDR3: TGTGCCAGCAGCATGAACACCGGGGAGCTGTTTTTT.

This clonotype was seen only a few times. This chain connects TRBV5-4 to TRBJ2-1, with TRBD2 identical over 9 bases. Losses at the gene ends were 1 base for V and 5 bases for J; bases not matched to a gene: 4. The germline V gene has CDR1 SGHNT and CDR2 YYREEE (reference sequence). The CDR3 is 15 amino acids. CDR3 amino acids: CASSLTSGRDNEQFF. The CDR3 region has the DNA TGTGCCAGCAGCTTGACTAGCGGGCGGGACAATGAGCAGTTCTTC.

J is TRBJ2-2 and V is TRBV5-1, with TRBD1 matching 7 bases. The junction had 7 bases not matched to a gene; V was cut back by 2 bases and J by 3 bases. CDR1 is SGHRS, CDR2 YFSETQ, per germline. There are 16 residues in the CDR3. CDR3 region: CASSFRQGKDTGELFF. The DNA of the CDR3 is TGCGCCAGCAGCTTTCGACAGGGCAAGGACACCGGGGAGCTGTTTTTT.

CDR3 in DNA: TGTGCCAGCAGCTTGCCCTCTACCGGCCCGACCGAGACCCAGTACTTC. Translation: CASSLPSTGPTETQYF. The V call is TRBV5-8, the J call TRBJ2-5; no reliable D call. V lost 1 base, J lost 5 bases, and 18 bases lay in between. CDR1 and CDR2 (germline): SGHTS, YDEGEE. This CDR3 contains 16 residues.

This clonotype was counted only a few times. CDR3 loop: CSASTSGRFNEQFF. In DNA, the CDR3 is TGCAGTGCTTCAACTAGCGGGAGGTTCAATGAGCAGTTCTTC. V usage is TRBV20-1 and J usage is TRBJ2-1; 12 nucleotides agree with TRBD2. The CDR3 has 14 amino acids. Germline CDR1 reads DFQATT; CDR2 reads SNEGSKA (reference sequence). V gave up 5 bases and J gave up 6 bases; unmatched junction bases: 5.

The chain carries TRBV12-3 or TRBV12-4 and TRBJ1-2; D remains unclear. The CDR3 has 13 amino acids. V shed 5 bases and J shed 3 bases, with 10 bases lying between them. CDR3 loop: CASSITRDYGYTF. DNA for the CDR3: TGTGCCAGCAGTATTACTCGAGACTATGGCTACACCTTC.

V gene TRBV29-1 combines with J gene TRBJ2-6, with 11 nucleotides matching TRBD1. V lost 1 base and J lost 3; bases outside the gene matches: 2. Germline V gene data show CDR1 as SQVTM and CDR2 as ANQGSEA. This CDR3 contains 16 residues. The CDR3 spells CSVEGTGGFGANVLTF. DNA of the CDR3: TGCAGCGTTGAAGGGACAGGGGGCTTTGGGGCCAACGTCCTGACTTTC. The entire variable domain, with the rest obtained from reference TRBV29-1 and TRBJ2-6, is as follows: SAVISQKPSRDICQRGTSLTIQCQVDSQVTMMFWYRQQPGQSLTLIATANQGSEATYESGFVIDKFPISRPNLTFSTLTVSNMSPEDSSIYLCSVEGTGGFGANVLTFGAGSRLTVL.

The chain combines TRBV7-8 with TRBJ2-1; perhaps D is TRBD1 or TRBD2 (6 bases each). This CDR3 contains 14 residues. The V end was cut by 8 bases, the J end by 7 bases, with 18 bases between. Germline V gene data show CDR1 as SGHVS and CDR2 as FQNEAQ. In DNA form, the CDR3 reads TGTGCCAGCCTGCCGGGACACGGAGGGAATGAGCAGTTCTTC. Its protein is CASLPGHGGNEQFF.

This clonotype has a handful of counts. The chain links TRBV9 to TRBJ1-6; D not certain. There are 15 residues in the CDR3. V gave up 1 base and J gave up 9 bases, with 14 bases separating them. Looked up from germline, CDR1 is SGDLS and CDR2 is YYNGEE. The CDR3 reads CASSVSEPFASPLHF. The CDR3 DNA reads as TGTGCCAGCAGCGTATCCGAGCCTTTTGCTTCACCCCTCCACTTT.

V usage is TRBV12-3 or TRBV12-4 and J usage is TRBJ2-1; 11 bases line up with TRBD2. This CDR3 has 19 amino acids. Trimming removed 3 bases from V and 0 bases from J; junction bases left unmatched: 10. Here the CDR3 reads CASSFSLAGVSYSYNEQFF. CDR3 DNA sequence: TGTGCCAGCAGTTTCTCACTAGCGGGAGTATCTTACTCCTACAATGAGCAGTTCTTC.

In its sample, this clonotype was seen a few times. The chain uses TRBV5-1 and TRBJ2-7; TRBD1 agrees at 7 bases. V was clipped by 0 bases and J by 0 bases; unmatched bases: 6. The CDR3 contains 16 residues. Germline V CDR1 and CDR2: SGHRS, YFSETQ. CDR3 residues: CASSLGKGQTSYEQYF. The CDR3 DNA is TGCGCCAGCAGCTTGGGGAAGGGACAGACCTCCTACGAGCAGTACTTC.

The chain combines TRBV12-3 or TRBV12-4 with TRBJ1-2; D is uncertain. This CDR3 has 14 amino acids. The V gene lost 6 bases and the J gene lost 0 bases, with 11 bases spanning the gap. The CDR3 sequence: CASRYTDTNYGYTF. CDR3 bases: TGTGCCAGCAGATATACAGATACTAACTATGGCTACACCTTC.

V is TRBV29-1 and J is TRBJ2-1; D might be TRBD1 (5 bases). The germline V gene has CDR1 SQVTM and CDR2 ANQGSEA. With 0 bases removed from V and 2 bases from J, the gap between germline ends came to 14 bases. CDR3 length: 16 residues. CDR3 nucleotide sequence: TGCAGCGTTGAAGATTTTTCTGGGGCTACCTACAATGAGCAGTTCTTC. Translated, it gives CSVEDFSGATYNEQFF.